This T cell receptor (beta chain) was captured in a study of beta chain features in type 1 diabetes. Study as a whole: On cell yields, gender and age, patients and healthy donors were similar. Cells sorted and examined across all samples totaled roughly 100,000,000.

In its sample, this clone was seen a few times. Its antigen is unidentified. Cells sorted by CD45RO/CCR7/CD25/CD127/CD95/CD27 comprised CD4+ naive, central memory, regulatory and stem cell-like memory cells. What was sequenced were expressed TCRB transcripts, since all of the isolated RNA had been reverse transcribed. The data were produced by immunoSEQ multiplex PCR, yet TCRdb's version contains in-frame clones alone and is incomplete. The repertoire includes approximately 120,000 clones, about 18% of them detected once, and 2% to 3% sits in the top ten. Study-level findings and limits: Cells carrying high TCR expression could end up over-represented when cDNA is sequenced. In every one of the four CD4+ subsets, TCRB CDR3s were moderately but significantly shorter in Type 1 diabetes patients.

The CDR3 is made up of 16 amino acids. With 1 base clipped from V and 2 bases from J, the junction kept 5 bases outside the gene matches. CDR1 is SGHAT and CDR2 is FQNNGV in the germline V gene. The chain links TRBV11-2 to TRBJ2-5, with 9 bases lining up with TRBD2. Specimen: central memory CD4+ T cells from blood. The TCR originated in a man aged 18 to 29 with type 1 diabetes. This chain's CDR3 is CASSLGGLAGQETQYF. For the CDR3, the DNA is TGTGCCAGCAGCTTAGGAGGCCTAGCGGGGCAAGAGACCCAGTACTTC.